These 26 T cell receptor beta chains share one sample of origin, sequenced in a study of T cell responses to AZD1222 COVID-19 vaccine. Data came from immunoSEQ multiplex PCR; TCRdb stores just in-frame clones and leaves some out. Among about 110,000 clones listed, roughly 90% were seen once. The source was peripheral blood, collected on day 0 of AZD1222 vaccination. These TCRs come from an adult in good health.

This chain connects TRBV5-1 to TRBJ1-5, with a possible D match to TRBD1 (6 bases). Trimming pared 5 bases from V and 5 bases from J, leaving 17 bases between. The V gene's germline CDR1 is SGHRS and CDR2 YFSETQ. This CDR3 has 15 residues. CDR3 sequence (DNA): TGCGCCAGCAGAAGAATCCCCGGGGGCGATCAGCCCCAGCATTTT. Its protein is CASRRIPGGDQPQHF.

This chain joins TRBV6-4 and TRBJ2-1, with 14 nucleotides matching TRBD2. This CDR3 is built from 16 residues. V trimming: 6 bases; J trimming: 2 bases; junction bases outside the gene matches: 3. Per germline, CDR1 MRHNA and CDR2 SNTAGT. DNA for the CDR3: TGTGCCAGCAGCTGGACTAGCGGGGGGACCTACAATGAGCAGTTCTTC. Translation: CASSWTSGGTYNEQFF.

The chain has TRBV2 and TRBJ1-3; 7 bases agree with TRBD1. With V trimmed by 6 bases and J by 3 bases, 5 bases remained unmatched. The CDR3 spans 14 residues. Germline assignment: CDR1 SNHLY and CDR2 FYNNEI. The CDR3 region is CASSITGDGNTIYF. CDR3 bases: TGTGCCAGCAGCATAACAGGGGATGGAAACACCATATATTTT.

This chain connects TRBV18 to TRBJ1-1; 7 bases align to TRBD1. V was pared by 0 bases and J by 3 bases, with 7 bases of the junction left unmatched. The CDR3 consists of 16 residues. Germline-derived CDR1 and CDR2 are KGHSH and LQKENI. The CDR3 nucleotides are TGTGCCAGCTCACCACCAGGGGGCGTCGGGTACACTGAAGCTTTCTTT. Encoded protein: CASSPPGGVGYTEAFF. The variable domain in full, completed from reference TRBV18 and TRBJ1-1, reads NAGVMQNPRHLVRRRGQEARLRCSPMKGHSHVYWYRQLPEEGLKFMVYLQKENIIDESGMPKERFSAEFPKEGPSILRIQQVVRGDSAAYFCASSPPGGVGYTEAFFGQGTRLTVV.

J is TRBJ1-1 and V is TRBV29-1, with D possibly matching TRBD1 (6 bases). The germline gives CDR1 SQVTM, CDR2 ANQGSEA. V was pared by 7 bases and J by 0 bases, with 12 bases between. This CDR3 spans 13 amino acids. CDR3 in DNA: TGCAGCGGAAGGGGACAATTGAACACTGAAGCTTTCTTT. Its translation: CSGRGQLNTEAFF. The variable domain in full, with the rest retrieved from reference TRBV29-1 and TRBJ1-1, is SAVISQKPSRDICQRGTSLTIQCQVDSQVTMMFWYRQQPGQSLTLIATANQGSEATYESGFVIDKFPISRPNLTFSTLTVSNMSPEDSSIYLCSGRGQLNTEAFFGQGTRLTVV.

The chain couples TRBV27 to TRBJ1-4; D unclear. The CDR3 is 13 residues long. Germline lookup yields CDR1 MNHEY and CDR2 SMNVEV (reference sequence). V dropped 0 bases and J dropped 8 bases, with 7 bases sitting between them. The CDR3 loop reads CASSLSYGEKLFF. CDR3 nucleotide sequence: TGTGCCAGCAGTTTATCGTATGGCGAAAAACTGTTTTTT.

The chain couples TRBV2 to TRBJ2-2; TRBD1 aligns across 9 bases. This CDR3 is built from 15 residues. CDR1 is SNHLY and CDR2 is FYNNEI in the germline V gene. With 5 bases clipped from V and 3 bases from J, the junction kept 4 bases outside the gene matches. CDR3 protein: CASSTQGADTGELFF. DNA of the CDR3: TGTGCCAGCAGTACACAGGGGGCGGACACCGGGGAGCTGTTTTTT.

The chain couples TRBV28 to TRBJ1-4, with D possibly being TRBD1 (5 bases). CDR1 is MDHEN and CDR2 is SYDVKM in the germline V gene. Trimming removed 4 bases at V and 1 base at J, with 10 bases between. This CDR3 has 15 amino acids. CDR3 sequence reads: CASSSWGGTNEKLFF. Written as DNA, the CDR3 is TGTGCCAGCAGTTCGTGGGGGGGAACTAATGAAAAACTGTTTTTT.

A few counts support this clone. V is TRBV5-1 and J is TRBJ1-2, with TRBD1 as a possible D gene (5 bases). Germline-derived CDR1 and CDR2 are SGHRS and YFSETQ. V was shortened by 0 bases and J by 12 bases, with 12 bases between the two germline ends. This CDR3 has 12 residues. DNA of the CDR3: TGCGCCAGCAGCTTGGTGGGGGATGGGGACACCTTC. This translates into CASSLVGDGDTF.

This chain links TRBV5-6 with TRBJ1-3, with 8 bases lining up with TRBD1. Germline CDR1 and CDR2: SGHDT and YYEEEE. The V segment lost 0 bases and the J segment 8 bases; nucleotides outside the gene matches: 4. The CDR3 consists of 14 residues. The CDR3 is CASSLADRGDTIYF. The CDR3 DNA reads as TGTGCCAGCAGCTTGGCCGACAGGGGTGACACCATATATTTT.

This clone was detected only a few times. This chain uses TRBV3-1 (or the pseudogene TRBV3-2) with TRBJ2-2; tentative D call: TRBD2 (5 bases). This CDR3 is built from 13 residues. From germline, CDR1 is LGHDT and CDR2 YNNKEL (reference sequence). Trimming removed 6 bases from V and 4 bases from J, with 9 bases in between. The CDR3 DNA sequence: TGTGCCAGCAGTCGGACTCCCACCGGGGAGCTGTTTTTT. Translation gives CASSRTPTGELFF.

The chain carries TRBV7-9 and TRBJ2-1, with 9 bases that match TRBD1. The CDR3 runs 14 residues. Germline-derived CDR1 and CDR2 are SEHNR and FQNEAQ (reference sequence). Trimming cost V 6 bases and J 7 bases; bases outside gene matches: 7. CDR3 amino acids: CASRPTGGGNEQFF. The CDR3 coding sequence is TGTGCCAGCAGACCGACAGGGGGAGGGAATGAGCAGTTCTTC.

The chain employs TRBV19 and TRBJ1-4, with 9 bases fitting TRBD1. The V gene end was trimmed by 6 bases and the J gene end by 2 bases; junction bases not matched to a gene: 7. The CDR3 is made up of 16 amino acids. Germline V gives CDR1 LNHDA, CDR2 SQIVND (reference sequence). The CDR3 loop reads CASSLGQGRTNEKLFF. CDR3 sequence (DNA): TGTGCCAGTAGCCTTGGACAGGGGAGGACTAATGAAAAACTGTTTTTT.

V is TRBV30 and J is TRBJ2-2; D not certain. The germline V and J ends were trimmed by 0 bases and 4 bases, with 6 bases remaining between them. Germline values: CDR1 GTSNPN, CDR2 SVGIG (reference sequence). The CDR3 covers 13 residues. For the CDR3, the DNA is TGTGCCTGGAGTGTTTCAGGCACCGGGGAGCTGTTTTTT. Amino acids: CAWSVSGTGELFF.

The chain combines TRBV3-1 (or the pseudogene TRBV3-2) with TRBJ1-3; D remains unclear. Germline V CDR1 and CDR2: LGHDT, YNNKEL (reference sequence). This CDR3 comprises 14 residues. V was shortened by 7 bases and J by 0 bases, with 10 bases between the two germline ends. The DNA for the CDR3 is TGTGCCAGCAAAGCTAGAGGCTCTGGAAACACCATATATTTT. Amino acids: CASKARGSGNTIYF.

This chain connects TRBV4-2 to TRBJ1-5; no clear D. Germline CDR1 is LGHNA and CDR2 is YNFKEQ. The CDR3 extends over 13 amino acids. Deletions cut 0 bases from V and 3 bases from J, with 3 bases between. The CDR3 protein is CASSQDPNQPQHF. The CDR3, as DNA: TGTGCCAGCAGCCAAGATCCCAATCAGCCCCAGCATTTT.

The chain combines TRBV12-3 or TRBV12-4 with TRBJ1-2; the match to TRBD1 covers 7 bases. The ends lost 5 bases at V and 6 bases at J; junction bases unmatched: 3. This CDR3 has 12 amino acids. The chain's CDR3 is CASSDRANGYTF. The DNA of the CDR3 is TGTGCCAGCAGTGACAGGGCTAATGGCTACACCTTC.

This clone was found a few times. The chain has TRBV7-6 and TRBJ2-2; 12 bases agree with TRBD2. Germline V gene lookup returns CDR1 SGHVS and CDR2 FNYEAQ. CDR3 length equals 17 residues. V trimming: 4 bases; J trimming: 5 bases; junction bases outside the gene matches: 8. The DNA for the CDR3 is TGTGCCAGCAGCTCAACCCGACTAGCGGGGGAAACCGGGGAGCTGTTTTTT. Protein sequence: CASSSTRLAGETGELFF.

A few counts support this clone. The chain recombines TRBV5-1 with TRBJ2-6, with D possibly TRBD1 on 5 matching bases. V was pared by 1 base and J by 9 bases, with 20 bases between. This CDR3 contains 17 residues. CDR1 and CDR2 (germline): SGHRS, YFSETQ. CDR3 in amino acids: CASSLKWWGAVGNVLTF. The CDR3 DNA reads as TGCGCCAGCAGCTTGAAGTGGTGGGGCGCGGTAGGCAACGTCCTGACTTTC.

The chain recombines TRBV6-4 with TRBJ1-6; 10 positions match TRBD1. V was pared by 2 bases and J by 5 bases, with 6 bases of the junction left unmatched. This CDR3 comprises 17 residues. Germline-derived CDR1 and CDR2 are MRHNA and SNTAGT. The CDR3 here is CASSDARQGAHNSPLHF. The CDR3 nucleotides are TGTGCCAGCAGTGACGCGCGACAGGGGGCGCATAATTCACCCCTCCACTTT.

V is TRBV11-2 and J is TRBJ1-2, with 10 bases aligning to TRBD1. Germline V gives CDR1 SGHAT, CDR2 FQNNGV. Losses at the gene ends were 4 bases for V and 5 bases for J; bases not matched to a gene: 7. This CDR3 is 15 amino acids long. The CDR3 bases are TGTGCCAGCAGCTCCTTGGACAGGGGGAAGTATGGCTACACCTTC. It encodes CASSSLDRGKYGYTF. Variable domain in full (rest from reference TRBV11-2 and TRBJ1-2): EAGVAQSPRYKIIEKRQSVAFWCNPISGHATLYWYQQILGQGPKLLIQFQNNGVVDDSQLPKDRFSAERLKGVDSTLKIQPAKLEDSAVYLCASSSLDRGKYGYTFGSGTRLTVV.

This chain uses TRBV7-9 with TRBJ2-3, with no clear D. This CDR3 spans 12 amino acids. CDR1 is SEHNR and CDR2 is FQNEAQ in the germline V gene (reference sequence). Trimming stripped 1 base from V and 6 bases from J, with 5 bases between. CDR3 amino acids: CASSLVPDTQYF. CDR3 bases: TGTGCCAGCAGCTTAGTCCCCGATACGCAGTATTTT.

The chain uses TRBV28 and TRBJ2-3; the D gene is possibly TRBD1 (6 bases). This CDR3 has 15 amino acids. Between the trimmed V and J ends, which lost 6 bases and 3 bases, there was a span of 16 bases. Germline CDR1 reads MDHEN; CDR2 reads SYDVKM. Written as DNA, the CDR3 is TGTGCCAGCAGCACAACAGGGTTTAGGACAGATACGCAGTATTTT. Translated: CASSTTGFRTDTQYF.

The V call is TRBV30, the J call TRBJ1-1; no firm D call. V dropped 2 bases and J dropped 0 bases, with 4 bases sitting between them. The CDR3 contains 12 residues. The germline gives CDR1 GTSNPN, CDR2 SVGIG (reference sequence). This CDR3 is CAWSKMNTEAFF. Here the CDR3 DNA reads TGTGCCTGGAGTAAGATGAACACTGAAGCTTTCTTT.

J is TRBJ1-3 and V is TRBV6-1, with D uncertain. From germline, CDR1 is MNHNS and CDR2 SASEGT. V was cut by 2 bases and J by 2 bases, with 13 bases left in between. CDR3 length: 16 amino acids. The CDR3 bases are TGTGCCAGCAGTGAATTCGGGGTCGGGCCTGGAAACACCATATATTTT. It is translated as CASSEFGVGPGNTIYF.

The rearrangement joins TRBV27 to TRBJ2-5, with D possibly matching TRBD1 (6 bases). V lost 5 bases and J lost 5, with 18 bases in between. The CDR3 is 15 amino acids. The V gene's germline CDR1 is MNHEY and CDR2 SMNVEV (reference sequence). For the CDR3, the DNA is TGTGCCAGCAGTCCACTACAGGGCATGAGGGAGACCCAGTACTTC. As protein: CASSPLQGMRETQYF.